This T cell receptor beta chain was recorded in a study of T-cell memory formation after mild COVID-19. Study conclusions and caveats: A second wave expanding day 15 to 37 was CD4+-biased; contracting clones were balanced. Shrinking CD4+ clones resided mostly in CM and EM, and CD8+ ones in EMRA.

This clonotype occurred a few times. The antigen is undetermined. The CDR3 consists of 14 residues. With 2 bases removed from V and 2 bases from J, the gap between germline ends came to 6 bases. Germline loops: CDR1 MNHEY, CDR2 SVGAGI. Constant-segment-primed 5'RACE gave TCR alpha and TCR beta cDNA libraries with sample barcodes and UMIs. TCRdb reprocessed the 5' RACE reads via MiXCR and lists one record per CDR3 protein. Counted here are about 280,000 distinct CDR3 sequences, under 8.5% occurring once; the ten biggest clones make up approximately 23%. The material sequenced was PBMCs or a T cell subset sorted from them (not recorded which). The chain joins TRBV6-5 to TRBJ1-4; no definite D call. The receptor was derived from a man aged 18 to 29 who had mild COVID-19 (a few samples of this study predate the infection). Cell type and time point are not known. CDR3 in amino acids: CASSYMGTNEKLFF. In DNA form, the CDR3 reads TGTGCCAGCAGTTACATGGGGACTAATGAAAAACTGTTTTTT.